These 4 T cell receptor beta chains came from one sample sequenced in a study of T cell changes during pregnancy in multiple sclerosis. Sequencing used immunoSEQ multiplex PCR; TCRdb keeps in-frame clones, though not all of them. The table has around 100,000 clones, approximately 90% seen once. The material was peripheral blood, obtained after pregnancy. The source is a female donor with multiple sclerosis, enrolled in a pregnancy study.

This sequence joins TRBV4-1 and TRBJ2-7; 11 nucleotides match TRBD1. Unmatched junction bases numbered 6, after V lost 0 bases and J lost 2 bases. The CDR3 is 17 amino acids. Germline values: CDR1 MGHRA, CDR2 YSYEKL. CDR3 nucleotide sequence: TGCGCCAGCAGCCAAGAAGGGGGACAGGGGGGGACCTACGAGCAGTACTTC. It is translated as CASSQEGGQGGTYEQYF.

The V call is TRBV5-6, the J call TRBJ2-7; the D gene is possibly TRBD2 (5 bases). This CDR3 region has 14 residues. Trimming stripped 1 base from V and 3 bases from J, with 11 bases between. Per the germline V gene, CDR1 is SGHDT and CDR2 is YYEEEE. The CDR3 is CASSLMVGVYEQYF. As DNA, the CDR3 is TGTGCCAGCAGCTTGATGGTGGGAGTCTACGAGCAGTACTTC.

The chain combines TRBV9 with TRBJ1-1, with no clear D. CDR3 length: 13 residues. In germline, CDR1 is SGDLS, CDR2 YYNGEE. Trimming took off 0 bases at V and 4 bases at J, with 7 bases between the two ends. CDR3 nucleotides: TGTGCCAGCAGCGTAGGAAGACTCACTGAAGCTTTCTTT. Amino acids: CASSVGRLTEAFF.

The genes are TRBV4-2 and TRBJ2-7, with TRBD1 matching 9 bases. Germline CDR1 reads LGHNA; CDR2 reads YNFKEQ. The V segment lost 1 base and the J segment 4 bases; nucleotides outside the gene matches: 5. The CDR3 length is 15 residues. CDR3 bases: TGTGCCAGCAGCCAAGGTGGGACAGGGAGTTACGAGCAGTACTTC. Translation: CASSQGGTGSYEQYF.